This TCR beta chain was documented in a study of blood T cells in healthy people across ages. Germline V lookup: CDR1 MDHEN, CDR2 SYDVKM. V gave up 3 bases and J gave up 9 bases; unmatched junction bases: 6. The CDR3 sequence is 15 residues long. For the second PCR, which ran for about 6 to 11 cycles, a sample-barcoded 5' primer and a J-beta primer mix were used. TCRdb re-called the 5' RACE reads with MiXCR, one entry per CDR3 protein. The sample yields under 800,000 distinct CDR3 sequences, around 21% seen once. This receptor was identified in a man between 65 and 79 years old in good health. The sequenced sample was blood. J is TRBJ1-6 and V is TRBV28; 9 nucleotides line up with TRBD1. Here the CDR3 DNA reads TGTGCCAGCAGTTTTAACAGGGGGCAGGGTTCACCCCTCCACTTT. Amino acids: CASSFNRGQGSPLHF. Full variable domain (outside the CDR3, taken from reference TRBV28 and TRBJ1-6): DVKVTQSSRYLVKRTGEKVFLECVQDMDHENMFWYRQDPGLGLRLIYFSYDVKMKEKGDIPEGYSVSREKKERFSLILESASTNQTSMYLCASSFNRGQGSPLHFGNGTRLTVT.